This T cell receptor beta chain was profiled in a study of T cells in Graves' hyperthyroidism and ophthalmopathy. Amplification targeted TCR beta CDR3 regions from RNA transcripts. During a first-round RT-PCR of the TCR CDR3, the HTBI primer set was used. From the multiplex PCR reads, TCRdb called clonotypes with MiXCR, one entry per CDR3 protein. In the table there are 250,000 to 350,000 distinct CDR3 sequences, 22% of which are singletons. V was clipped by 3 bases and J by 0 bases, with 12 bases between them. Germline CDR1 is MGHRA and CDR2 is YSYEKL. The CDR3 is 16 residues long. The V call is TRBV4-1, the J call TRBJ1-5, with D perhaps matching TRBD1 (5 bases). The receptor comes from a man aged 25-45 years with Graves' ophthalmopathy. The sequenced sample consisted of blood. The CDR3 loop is CASSQGRQNSNQPQHF. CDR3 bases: TGCGCCAGCAGCCAGGGAAGACAGAATAGCAATCAGCCCCAGCATTTT.